The next 15 T cell receptor beta chains were all read from a single sample in a study of immune evolution from preneoplasia to lung adenocarcinoma. TCRdb's table, derived via immunoSEQ multiplex PCR, lists solely in-frame clones and lacks some. Here the sample spans more than 8,000 clones, 80% being singletons. The sequencing sample was made of FFPE minimally invasive lung adenocarcinoma tissue. The receptors were sampled from a person aged 65 to 85 with lung adenocarcinoma. Some clones in this sample may be carry-over from other donors' samples.

Here the CDR3 DNA reads TGTGCCAGCAGTTTGACGGGAGTATGGGAGACCCAGTACTTC. Encoded protein: CASSLTGVWETQYF. The chain is built from TRBV28 and TRBJ2-5, with a tentative D call TRBD2 (6 bases). V was clipped by 3 bases and J by 5 bases, with 13 bases between them. The germline gives CDR1 MDHEN, CDR2 SYDVKM. CDR3 length: 14 amino acids. Full variable domain (remainder filled in from reference TRBV28 and TRBJ2-5): DVKVTQSSRYLVKRTGEKVFLECVQDMDHENMFWYRQDPGLGLRLIYFSYDVKMKEKGDIPEGYSVSREKKERFSLILESASTNQTSMYLCASSLTGVWETQYFGPGTRLLVL.

Concerning this clone itself: At the DNA level, this CDR3 is encoded by other sequences in the same sample as well. The chain is built from TRBV28 and TRBJ1-2; no firm D call. The V and J ends lost 2 bases and 3 bases respectively, with 4 bases between them. This CDR3 spans 12 amino acids. Per germline, CDR1 MDHEN and CDR2 SYDVKM. This chain's CDR3 is CASSLGDYGYTF. CDR3 nucleotide sequence: TGTGCCAGCAGTTTAGGGGACTATGGCTACACCTTC.

The genes are TRBV5-6 and TRBJ1-1, with D maybe TRBD1 (6 bases). The V and J ends lost 3 bases and 1 base respectively, with 16 bases between them. The CDR3 has 16 residues. Germline V gene data show CDR1 as SGHDT and CDR2 as YYEEEE. This CDR3 is CASSSAPGTKNTEAFF. The CDR3 nucleotides read TGTGCCAGCAGCTCCGCGCCCGGGACAAAGAACACTGAAGCTTTCTTT.

This clone was recorded only once. V usage is TRBV10-2 and J usage is TRBJ1-5; no reliable D call. The V and J ends lost 5 bases and 0 bases respectively, with 11 bases between them. Germline V CDR1 and CDR2: WSHSY, SAAADI. The CDR3 runs 15 residues. The CDR3 reads CASSLTGSSNQPQHF. Here the CDR3 DNA reads TGCGCCAGCAGTTTAACGGGAAGTAGCAATCAGCCCCAGCATTTT.

The rearrangement joins TRBV9 to TRBJ2-5; the match to TRBD2 covers 8 bases. The ends lost 4 bases at V and 4 bases at J; junction bases unmatched: 6. The CDR3 consists of 14 residues. CDR1 and CDR2 from the germline V gene are SGDLS and YYNGEE. CDR3 nucleotide sequence: TGTGCCAGCAGCCAGGAGGGACTAGGAGAGACCCAGTACTTC. This sequence encodes CASSQEGLGETQYF.

This rearrangement joins TRBV9 to TRBJ2-1; 12 nucleotides match TRBD2. The CDR3 has 16 residues. V shed 2 bases, J shed 7 bases, and the junction held 7 bases outside the gene matches. Germline CDR1 SGDLS, CDR2 YYNGEE. As DNA, the CDR3 is TGTGCCAGCAGCGTGACTAGCGGGAGTTTGGGGAATGAGCAGTTCTTC. It translates to CASSVTSGSLGNEQFF.

The genes are TRBV28 and TRBJ2-5; 7 bases match TRBD2. The V gene's germline CDR1 is MDHEN and CDR2 SYDVKM. Trimming removed 8 bases from V and 2 bases from J; junction bases left unmatched: 5. The CDR3 covers 13 residues. The CDR3 here is CASGSGSQETQYF. The CDR3 DNA reads as TGTGCCAGCGGTAGCGGGTCGCAAGAGACCCAGTACTTC.

With regard to this clone: This CDR3 is also generated by other DNA sequences in the sample. V usage is TRBV27 and J usage is TRBJ1-6, with D perhaps matching TRBD1 (5 bases). The V end was cut by 6 bases, the J end by 4 bases, with 13 bases between. CDR1 and CDR2 from the germline V gene are MNHEY and SMNVEV (reference sequence). There are 15 residues in the CDR3. Written as DNA, the CDR3 is TGTGCCAGCAGCCTGGGGCAGGGATATAATTCACCCCTCCACTTT. This translates into CASSLGQGYNSPLHF.

The rearrangement joins TRBV4-1 to TRBJ1-6, with D uncertain. This CDR3 is 17 amino acids long. V was trimmed by 0 bases and J by 4 bases, leaving 13 bases between them. Germline lookup yields CDR1 MGHRA and CDR2 YSYEKL. CDR3 amino acids: CASSQDPRPRYNSPLHF. The CDR3, as DNA: TGCGCCAGCAGCCAAGACCCCAGACCTCGGTATAATTCACCCCTCCACTTT.

This chain uses TRBV30 with TRBJ1-1; D is uncertain. CDR3 length equals 13 residues. The germline V and J ends were trimmed by 0 bases and 7 bases, with 12 bases remaining between them. Germline V CDR1 and CDR2: GTSNPN, SVGIG (reference sequence). The CDR3 DNA follows: TGTGCCTGGAGTGTGGGGAGCTACCGTGAAGCTTTCTTT. This encodes CAWSVGSYREAFF.

To note about this clone: Other nucleotide sequences in the sample specify the same CDR3. The CDR3 nucleotides read TGTGCCAGCAGCGTAGGCGGGGACACCGGGGAGCTGTTTTTT. Protein: CASSVGGDTGELFF. The rearrangement uses TRBV9 and TRBJ2-2; tentative D call: TRBD2 (6 bases). V dropped 0 bases and J dropped 3 bases, with 6 bases sitting between them. CDR3 length: 14 amino acids. Germline lookup yields CDR1 SGDLS and CDR2 YYNGEE.

The J gene is TRBJ2-2, the V gene TRBV29-1; tentative D call: TRBD2 (6 bases). V dropped 5 bases and J dropped 6 bases, with 10 bases sitting between them. Germline-derived CDR1 and CDR2 are SQVTM and ANQGSEA. The CDR3 runs to 12 residues. The CDR3 DNA reads as TGCAGCGTTAGGGAGGTCGCCGGGGAGCTGTTTTTT. This encodes CSVREVAGELFF.

The rearrangement uses TRBV4-2 and TRBJ2-7; D gene unclear. Trimming cost V 0 bases and J 0 bases, with 6 bases left between them. From germline, CDR1 is LGHNA and CDR2 YNFKEQ. The CDR3 has 14 amino acids. The CDR3 here is CASSQDPSSYEQYF. The CDR3 DNA sequence: TGTGCCAGCAGCCAAGATCCTAGCTCCTACGAGCAGTACTTC.

The chain employs TRBV11-3 and TRBJ1-3; D is unresolved. CDR1 is SGHNT and CDR2 is YENEEA in the germline V gene. The V gene lost 2 bases and the J gene lost 0 bases, with 5 bases spanning the gap. CDR3 length equals 14 residues. The CDR3 bases are TGTGCCAGCAGCTTAATAACCTCTGGAAACACCATATATTTT. Protein product: CASSLITSGNTIYF.

V gene TRBV5-1 combines with J gene TRBJ2-2; D is ambiguous. Between the trimmed V and J ends, which lost 0 bases and 6 bases, there was a span of 3 bases. The CDR3 is 12 amino acids. Per the germline V gene, CDR1 is SGHRS and CDR2 is YFSETQ. CDR3 nucleotides: TGCGCCAGCAGCTTGGTTGCCGGGGAGCTGTTTTTT. It encodes CASSLVAGELFF.